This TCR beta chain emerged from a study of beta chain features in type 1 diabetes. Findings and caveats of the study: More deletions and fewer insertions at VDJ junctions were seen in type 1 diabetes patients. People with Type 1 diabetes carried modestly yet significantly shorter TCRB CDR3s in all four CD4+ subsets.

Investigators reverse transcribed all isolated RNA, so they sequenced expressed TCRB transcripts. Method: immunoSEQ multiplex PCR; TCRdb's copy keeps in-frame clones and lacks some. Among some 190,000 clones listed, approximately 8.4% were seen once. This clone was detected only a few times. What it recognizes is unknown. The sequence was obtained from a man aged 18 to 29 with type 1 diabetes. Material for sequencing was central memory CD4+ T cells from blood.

The CDR3 loop reads CASSRGDRQDYEQYF. CDR3 coding DNA: TGTGCCAGCAGTCGAGGGGACAGGCAAGACTACGAGCAGTACTTC. This sequence joins TRBV28 and TRBJ2-5, with 8 bases that match TRBD1. The closer fit of TRBJ2-7 to the DNA end suggests the J call may be wrong. The V gene's germline CDR1 is MDHEN and CDR2 SYDVKM. CDR3 length: 15 amino acids.